The clone carrying this T cell receptor beta chain showed up just a few times. Its antigen is still unknown. This record belongs to a study of T-cell reconstitution after alpha-beta-depleted transplantation in children. Study-level points and caveats: Where alpha-beta T cells came from about two months after transplant was reportedly several hundred expanded graft clones.

Germline-derived CDR1 and CDR2 are WSHSY and SAAADI. The V gene lost 3 bases and the J gene lost 0 bases, with 14 bases spanning the gap. The CDR3 is 16 residues long. Unique molecular identifiers were incorporated into the prepared TCRbeta library. In TCRdb, the PCR reads were re-called with MiXCR into one record per CDR3 protein. This sample carries around 450,000 distinct CDR3 sequences, 43% of them seen once, and the ten largest clones take roughly a quarter. Sequenced here: PBMCs, sampled before TCRalphabeta/CD19-depleted stem cell transplant. This clonotype originated in a girl aged 2 to 9 with aplastic anemia, due to receive a stem cell transplant. The rearrangement uses TRBV10-2 and TRBJ1-1; D unresolved. The CDR3 coding sequence is TGCGCCAGCAGTGAATGGGCGGGCAGAATGAACACTGAAGCTTTCTTT. Residues: CASSEWAGRMNTEAFF.